The 11 T cell receptor beta chains below come from one sample, sequenced in a study of blood T cell repertoires in COVID-19. TCRdb's table, derived via immunoSEQ multiplex PCR, lists solely in-frame clones and lacks some. Of almost 200,000 clones listed, roughly 80% are singletons. Material for sequencing was peripheral blood. Receptors were obtained from a man in his 60s with COVID-19, enrolled during active disease.

This clone was found once. The rearrangement uses TRBV2 and TRBJ1-2, with D perhaps matching TRBD1 (5 bases). The CDR3 has 17 amino acids. Trimming removed 1 base at V and 7 bases at J, with 22 bases between. CDR1 is SNHLY and CDR2 is FYNNEI in the germline V gene. The CDR3 sequence: CASSEDRARRGRSGYTF. DNA of the CDR3: TGTGCCAGCAGTGAAGATAGGGCGCGTCGGGGGAGAAGTGGCTACACCTTC.

This chain links TRBV5-5 with TRBJ2-5; 8 nucleotides align to TRBD2. Germline assignment: CDR1 SGHKS and CDR2 YYEKEE (reference sequence). V gave up 3 bases and J gave up 5 bases; unmatched junction bases: 9. The length of the CDR3 is 15 residues. The CDR3, as DNA: TGTGCCAGCAGCTCAAATTACGGCGGGGGGGAGACCCAGTACTTC. Translating gives CASSSNYGGGETQYF.

V is TRBV10-1 and J is TRBJ1-4; D gene unclear. V was trimmed by 6 bases and J by 5 bases, leaving 22 bases between them. The CDR3 runs 17 residues. From germline, CDR1 is WNHNN and CDR2 SYGVQD (reference sequence). For the CDR3, the DNA is TGCGCCAGCAGCCACGTCGGTGTACGGTCGGTCAATGAAAAACTGTTTTTT. This encodes CASSHVGVRSVNEKLFF.

This clone is a singleton in its sample. The chain is built from TRBV9 and TRBJ1-1; 9 bases align to TRBD1. The V and J ends lost 2 bases and 4 bases, in that order; junction bases with no gene match: 3. Germline V CDR1 and CDR2: SGDLS, YYNGEE. The CDR3 has 14 residues. The CDR3 DNA follows: TGTGCCAGCAGCGTTCAACAGGGGGCCACTGAAGCTTTCTTT. Encoded protein: CASSVQQGATEAFF.

V usage is TRBV27 and J usage is TRBJ2-2; TRBD1 aligns across 9 bases. Germline-derived CDR1 and CDR2 are MNHEY and SMNVEV (reference sequence). This CDR3 contains 16 residues. After removal of 4 bases from V and 5 bases from J, the junction contained 8 bases not matched to a gene. The CDR3 coding sequence is TGTGCCAGCAGTTCCACAGGGGGCGTAGGGACCGGGGAGCTGTTTTTT. Protein sequence: CASSSTGGVGTGELFF.

V and J are TRBV5-1 and TRBJ1-1; 8 positions match TRBD1. Germline values: CDR1 SGHRS, CDR2 YFSETQ. The CDR3 is 15 residues long. The trim removed 3 bases at V and 0 bases at J, leaving 4 bases unmatched. CDR3 DNA: TGCGCCAGCAGCTGGGAGGGACAGGTGAACACTGAAGCTTTCTTT. Translation: CASSWEGQVNTEAFF.

J is TRBJ1-2 and V is TRBV29-1, with a possible D match to TRBD1 (6 bases). This CDR3 is built from 12 residues. Trimming stripped 6 bases from V and 5 bases from J, with 13 bases between. Germline V gene data show CDR1 as SQVTM and CDR2 as ANQGSEA. CDR3 nucleotide sequence: TGCAGCGTAGGACAGATCTCGTATGGCTACACCTTC. Its translation: CSVGQISYGYTF.

The chain has TRBV28 and TRBJ1-4; TRBD1 agrees at 7 bases. Per the germline V gene, CDR1 is MDHEN and CDR2 is SYDVKM. This CDR3 contains 15 residues. The V and J ends lost 6 bases and 0 bases, in that order; junction bases with no gene match: 4. CDR3 DNA: TGTGCCAGCAGCCGGGACAGTGCAACTAATGAAAAACTGTTTTTT. It specifies CASSRDSATNEKLFF.

The V gene is TRBV6-5, the J gene TRBJ2-7, with a weak D call TRBD1 (6 bases). The CDR3 totals 15 residues. V lost 0 bases, J lost 0 bases, and 9 bases lay in between. Germline CDR1 is MNHEY and CDR2 is SVGAGI. The CDR3 loop reads CASSYSQGLSYEQYF. CDR3 DNA sequence: TGTGCCAGCAGTTACTCGCAGGGGCTCTCCTACGAGCAGTACTTC.

The J gene is TRBJ1-6, the V gene TRBV5-8, with 7 bases fitting TRBD1. CDR3 length equals 18 residues. Trimming removed 1 base from V and 0 bases from J; junction bases left unmatched: 7. Germline V lookup: CDR1 SGHTS, CDR2 YDEGEE. CDR3 bases: TGTGCCAGCAGCTTGAGGACAGGAAGCCTCTCCTATAATTCACCCCTCCACTTT. This translates into CASSLRTGSLSYNSPLHF.

V is TRBV6-5 and J is TRBJ2-7; tentatively, D is TRBD2 (5 bases). The germline CDR1 and CDR2 sequences are MNHEY and SVGAGI. Trimming took off 0 bases at V and 0 bases at J, with 9 bases between the two ends. This CDR3 spans 15 amino acids. The CDR3 DNA reads as TGTGCCAGCAGTTACTCGAGGGAATACTCCTACGAGCAGTACTTC. The encoded protein is CASSYSREYSYEQYF.